Here is one T cell receptor beta chain with its context. This clonotype was recorded a few times. Its antigen remains unidentified. No quality values exist for individual bases; no much larger clone is one base distant. Library generation was performed with RT-PCR. The data were produced on an Illumina HiSeq 2500. TCRdb took the public reads, trimmed them with fastp at Q25, ran MiXCR for clone calling and kept in-frame beta chains. A single entry per CDR3 protein holds the most common genes and DNA from its merged rows. For this sample there are 500,000 or so distinct CDR3 sequences; approximately 9.9% appear just once. In total, the top ten clones hold about 12% of the sample. This specimen comes from a study of response to subunit inactivated influenza vaccine (dated by TCRdb to the late 2010s). Study-level background: To follow how T cells responded to a trivalent subunit inactivated influenza vaccine, the researchers relied on deep quantitative profiling of the T cell receptor repertoire. General conclusions and limits of the study: According to the authors, only a limited number of new T cells may be recruited by each seasonal influenza vaccination.

The intended sense of this specimen's time point label: 45 days after influenza vaccine administration. The CDR3 measures 12 amino acids from cysteine to phenylalanine. Here the CDR3 DNA is all that survives: 36 bases in frame from base 1. CDR1 and CDR2 are read off the germline V gene as SQVTM and ANQGSEA. V was cut back by 4 bases and J by 5 bases, leaving a gap of 11 bases between them. Here the chain combines TRBV29-1 and TRBJ2-5, with an unclear D gene assignment. The sequence derives from a man in his fifties who received an inactivated influenza vaccine. Donor details come from another sample of the same person, matched by shared clones. The starting material was PBMCs from blood, obtained around seven weeks after vaccination. Here the CDR3 is given as CSVVIVGETQYF. The nucleotide sequence reads as follows: TGCAGCGTTGTGATAGTAGGGGAGACCCAGTACTTC. This CDR3, with the reference TRBV29-1 and TRBJ2-5 proteins standing in past its ends, gives the full variable domain SAVISQKPSRDICQRGTSLTIQCQVDSQVTMMFWYRQQPGQSLTLIATANQGSEATYESGFVIDKFPISRPNLTFSTLTVSNMSPEDSSIYLCSVVIVGETQYFGPGTRLLVL.